This TCR beta chain was recovered during a study of post-analysis software for immune sequencing data. Overall study context: Included among the disease courses, which were recorded for the cohort, were relapsing-remitting, secondary progressive and progressive-relapsing multiple sclerosis.

TCR beta libraries were prepared from cDNA with unique molecular identifiers. Input amounts of about 0.85 to 11 million T cells were used. These gave 500,000 or so cDNA molecules, so each molecule approximated one T cell. TCRdb passed the PCR reads through MiXCR, listing each CDR3 protein once. In the table there are under 650,000 distinct CDR3 sequences, roughly two fifths of which are singletons. Findings and caveats of the study: Relative to controls, patients with multiple sclerosis showed significantly lower normalized Chao1 diversity. F-measure co-clustering was strong for batch-matched samples. Elevated frequency relative to controls characterized four to six TRBV segments in patients, TRBV5-6, TRBV5-1 and TRBV20-1 among them.

As regards this clonotype: What it recognizes is unknown.

V lost 4 bases to trimming and J lost 0 bases; unmatched junction nucleotides: 9. The V gene's germline CDR1 is DFQATT and CDR2 SNEGSKA (reference sequence). This CDR3 comprises 16 residues. The TCR sequence derives from a girl aged 10 to 17 with multiple sclerosis. The chain has TRBV20-1 and TRBJ2-3; 8 bases are a match to TRBD2. Input material: blood. CDR3 loop: CSAKSSGLGSTDTQYF. CDR3 coding DNA: TGCAGTGCTAAGTCTAGCGGGTTGGGGAGCACAGATACGCAGTATTTT.